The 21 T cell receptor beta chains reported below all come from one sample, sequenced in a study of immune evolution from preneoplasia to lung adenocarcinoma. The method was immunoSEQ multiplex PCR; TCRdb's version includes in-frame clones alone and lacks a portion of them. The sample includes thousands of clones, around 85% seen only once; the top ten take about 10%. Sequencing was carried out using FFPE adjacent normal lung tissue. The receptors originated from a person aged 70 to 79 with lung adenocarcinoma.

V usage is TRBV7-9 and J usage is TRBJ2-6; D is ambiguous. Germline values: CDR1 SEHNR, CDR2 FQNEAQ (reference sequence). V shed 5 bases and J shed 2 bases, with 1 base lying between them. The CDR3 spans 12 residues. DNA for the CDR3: TGTGCCAGCAGCCCTGGGGCCAACGTCCTGACTTTC. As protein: CASSPGANVLTF.

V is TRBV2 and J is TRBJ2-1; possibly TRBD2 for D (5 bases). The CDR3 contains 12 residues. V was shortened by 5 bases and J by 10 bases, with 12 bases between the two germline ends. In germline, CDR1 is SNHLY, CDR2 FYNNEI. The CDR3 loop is CASSRRTGEQFF. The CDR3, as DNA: TGTGCCAGCAGTCGCCGGACGGGGGAGCAGTTCTTC. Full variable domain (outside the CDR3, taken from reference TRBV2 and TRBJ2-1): EPEVTQTPSHQVTQMGQEVILRCVPISNHLYFYWYRQILGQKVEFLVSFYNNEISEKSEIFDDQFSVERPDGSNFTLKIRSTKLEDSAMYFCASSRRTGEQFFGPGTRLTVL.

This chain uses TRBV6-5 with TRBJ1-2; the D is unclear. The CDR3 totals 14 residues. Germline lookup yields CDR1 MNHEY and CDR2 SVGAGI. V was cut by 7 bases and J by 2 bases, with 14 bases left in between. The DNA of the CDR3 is TGTGCCAGCACCGCGACTTTCTGGAACTATGGCTACACCTTC. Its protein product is CASTATFWNYGYTF.

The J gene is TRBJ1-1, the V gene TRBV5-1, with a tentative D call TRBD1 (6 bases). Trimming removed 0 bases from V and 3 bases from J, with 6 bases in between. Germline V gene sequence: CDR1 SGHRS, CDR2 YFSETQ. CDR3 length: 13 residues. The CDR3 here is CASSLGQDTEAFF. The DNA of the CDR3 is TGCGCCAGCAGCTTGGGACAGGACACTGAAGCTTTCTTT.

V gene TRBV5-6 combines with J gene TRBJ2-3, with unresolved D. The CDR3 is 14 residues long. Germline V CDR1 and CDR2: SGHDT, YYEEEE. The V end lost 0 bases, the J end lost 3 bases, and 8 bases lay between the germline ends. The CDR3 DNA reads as TGTGCCAGCAGCTTGGTCCCGCTGACAGATACGCAGTATTTT. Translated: CASSLVPLTDTQYF.

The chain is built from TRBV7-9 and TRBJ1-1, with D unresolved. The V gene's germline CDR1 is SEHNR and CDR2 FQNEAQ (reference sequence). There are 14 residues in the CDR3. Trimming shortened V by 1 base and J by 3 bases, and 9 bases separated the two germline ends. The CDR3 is CASSLGGQDTEAFF. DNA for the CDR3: TGTGCCAGCAGCTTAGGAGGCCAGGACACTGAAGCTTTCTTT.

CDR3 protein: CASSLGQYEQYF. DNA for the CDR3: TGTGCCAGCAGCTTAGGACAGTACGAGCAGTACTTC. The V and J genes are TRBV7-6 and TRBJ2-7; D is perhaps TRBD1 (5 bases). V lost 1 base, J lost 4 bases, and 5 bases lay in between. CDR3 length: 12 amino acids. Germline loops: CDR1 SGHVS, CDR2 FNYEAQ.

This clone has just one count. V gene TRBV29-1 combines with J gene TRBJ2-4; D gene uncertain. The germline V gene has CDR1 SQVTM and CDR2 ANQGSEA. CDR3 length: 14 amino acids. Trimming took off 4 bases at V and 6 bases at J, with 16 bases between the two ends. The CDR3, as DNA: TGCAGCGTTGGTGGGCGAGAGATGGGAAACATTCAGTACTTC. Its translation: CSVGGREMGNIQYF.

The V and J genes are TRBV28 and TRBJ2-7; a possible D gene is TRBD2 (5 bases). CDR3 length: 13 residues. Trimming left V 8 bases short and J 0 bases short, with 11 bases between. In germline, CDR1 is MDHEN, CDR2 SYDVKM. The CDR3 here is CASRTFSSYEQYF. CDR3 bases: TGTGCCAGCCGGACTTTTAGCTCCTACGAGCAGTACTTC. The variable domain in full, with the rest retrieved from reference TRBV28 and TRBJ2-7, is DVKVTQSSRYLVKRTGEKVFLECVQDMDHENMFWYRQDPGLGLRLIYFSYDVKMKEKGDIPEGYSVSREKKERFSLILESASTNQTSMYLCASRTFSSYEQYFGPGTRLTVT.

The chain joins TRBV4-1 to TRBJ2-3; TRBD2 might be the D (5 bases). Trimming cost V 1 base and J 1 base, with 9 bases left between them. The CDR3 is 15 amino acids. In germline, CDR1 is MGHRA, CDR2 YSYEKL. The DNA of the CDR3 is TGCGCCAGCAGCCAAGGACCGCGGGGCACAGATACGCAGTATTTT. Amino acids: CASSQGPRGTDTQYF.

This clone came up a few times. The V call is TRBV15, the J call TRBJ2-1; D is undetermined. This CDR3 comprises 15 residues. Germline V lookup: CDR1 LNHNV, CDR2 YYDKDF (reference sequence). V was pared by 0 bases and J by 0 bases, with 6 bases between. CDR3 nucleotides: TGTGCCACCAGCAGAGAGAGGAGCTCCTACAATGAGCAGTTCTTC. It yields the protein CATSRERSSYNEQFF.

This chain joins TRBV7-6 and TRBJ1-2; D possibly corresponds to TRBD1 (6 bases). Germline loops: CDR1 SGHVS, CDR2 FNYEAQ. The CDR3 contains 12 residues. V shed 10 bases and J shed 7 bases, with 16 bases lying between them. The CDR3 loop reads CATRPGEFGYTF. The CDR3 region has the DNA TGTGCCACTCGTCCAGGGGAATTTGGCTACACCTTC.

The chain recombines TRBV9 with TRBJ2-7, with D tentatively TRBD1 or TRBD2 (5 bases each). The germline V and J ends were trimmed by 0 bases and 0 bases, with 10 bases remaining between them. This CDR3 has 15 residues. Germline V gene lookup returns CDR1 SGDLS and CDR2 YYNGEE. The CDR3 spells CASSVEQGVSYEQYF. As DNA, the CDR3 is TGTGCCAGCAGCGTAGAGCAGGGAGTCTCCTACGAGCAGTACTTC.

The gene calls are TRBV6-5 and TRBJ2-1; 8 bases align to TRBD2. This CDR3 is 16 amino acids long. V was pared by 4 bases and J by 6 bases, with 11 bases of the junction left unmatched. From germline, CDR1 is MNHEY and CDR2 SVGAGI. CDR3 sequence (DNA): TGTGCCAGCAGTTTCACTAGCGGTGCCCTGAGCAATGAGCAGTTCTTC. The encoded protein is CASSFTSGALSNEQFF.

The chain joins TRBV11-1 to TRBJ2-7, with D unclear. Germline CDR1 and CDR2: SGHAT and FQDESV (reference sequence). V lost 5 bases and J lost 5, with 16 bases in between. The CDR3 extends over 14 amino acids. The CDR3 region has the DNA TGTGCCAGCAGCCTGACTTCTCCGGTTGACGAGCAGTACTTC. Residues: CASSLTSPVDEQYF.

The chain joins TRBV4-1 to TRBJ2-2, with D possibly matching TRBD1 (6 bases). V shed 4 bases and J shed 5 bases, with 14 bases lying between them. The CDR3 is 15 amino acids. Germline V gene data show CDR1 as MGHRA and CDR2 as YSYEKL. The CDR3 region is CASSPQGKGTGELFF. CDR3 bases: TGCGCCAGCAGCCCCCAGGGGAAGGGAACCGGGGAGCTGTTTTTT.

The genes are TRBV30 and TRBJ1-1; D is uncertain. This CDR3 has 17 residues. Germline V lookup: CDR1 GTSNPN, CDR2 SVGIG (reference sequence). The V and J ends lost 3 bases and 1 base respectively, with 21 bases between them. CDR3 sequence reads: CAWSPRNFGRKNTEAFF. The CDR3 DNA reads TGTGCCTGGAGCCCAAGAAATTTCGGACGGAAGAACACTGAAGCTTTCTTT.

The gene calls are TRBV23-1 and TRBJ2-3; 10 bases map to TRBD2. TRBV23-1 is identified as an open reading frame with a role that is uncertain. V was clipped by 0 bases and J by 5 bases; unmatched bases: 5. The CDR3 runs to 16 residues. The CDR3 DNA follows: TGCGCCAGCAGTCAATCCCCTAGCGGGAGAGGAGATACGCAGTATTTT. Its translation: CASSQSPSGRGDTQYF.

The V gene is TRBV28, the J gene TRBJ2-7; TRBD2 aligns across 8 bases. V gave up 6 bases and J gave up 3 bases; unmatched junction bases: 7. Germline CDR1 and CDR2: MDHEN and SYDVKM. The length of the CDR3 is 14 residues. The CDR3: CASRSREGLYEQYF. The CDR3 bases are TGTGCCAGCAGGAGCCGGGAGGGACTCTACGAGCAGTACTTC.

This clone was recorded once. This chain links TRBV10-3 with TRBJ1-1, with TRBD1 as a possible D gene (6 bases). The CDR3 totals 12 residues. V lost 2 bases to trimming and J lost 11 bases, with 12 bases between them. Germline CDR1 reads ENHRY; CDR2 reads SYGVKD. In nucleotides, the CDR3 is TGTGCCATCAGTGAGGGGGACAAAGGCGCTTTCTTT. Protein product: CAISEGDKGAFF.

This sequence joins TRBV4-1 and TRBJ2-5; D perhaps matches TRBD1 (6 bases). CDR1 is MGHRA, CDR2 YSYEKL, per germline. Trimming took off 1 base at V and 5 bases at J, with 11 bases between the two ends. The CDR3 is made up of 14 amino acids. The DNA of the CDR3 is TGCGCCAGCAGCCAAGCCACAGGGAGCGAGACCCAGTACTTC. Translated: CASSQATGSETQYF.